This T cell receptor beta chain appears in the sequencing data of a study of control samples from healthy donors and cancer patients. Assay used: immunoSEQ multiplex PCR; TCRdb lists only in-frame clones, some missing. The sample consists of tens of thousands of clones, around 89% of them appearing once. Material: blood. This TCR was recovered from a woman in her 70s in good health.

This chain's CDR3 is CASSNYRDRGYIAEAFF. The CDR3, as DNA: TGTGCCAGTAGTAATTACCGGGACAGGGGATATATCGCTGAAGCTTTCTTT. The chain carries TRBV19 and TRBJ1-1; 10 bases align to TRBD1. V gave up 4 bases and J gave up 6 bases; unmatched junction bases: 14. CDR1 and CDR2 from the germline V gene are LNHDA and SQIVND (reference sequence). This CDR3 is 17 amino acids long.